This TCR beta chain was profiled in a study of cytomegalovirus exposure and HLA in healthy donors. For the study at large: HLA-typed donors were the source of tens of millions of unique TCRs, which an early data release held.

With 60 Vbeta and 13 Jbeta primers, the PCR was carried out. Using immunoSEQ multiplex PCR, the repertoire was profiled, and TCRdb retains in-frame clones only, with some absent. This table holds 55,000 to 80,000 clones, roughly 80% found once. With respect to this clone: Its matching antigen is unknown. Because the CDR3's place on the DNA is in doubt, the DNA is left out and the CDR3 is given as listed by TCRdb.

Study findings and constraints: Presence/absence results assume similar sequencing depth per donor, which may not hold.

The CDR3 totals 18 residues, both ends included. Material for sequencing was PBMCs. This TCR came from a woman between 40 and 50 years old in good health and CMV-seropositive. The chain employs TRBV1 and TRBJ1-1. TRBV1 is a recognized pseudogene. CDR3 sequence: CTSSQSGLWGDGNTEAFF.